This T cell receptor (beta chain) was retrieved from a study of T cell clonality in common variable immunodeficiency. General study findings and limits: Reportedly, TCR beta sequences from common variable immunodeficiency showed fewer deletions and N-nucleotide insertions.

Of CVID subjects, approximately 15 were female and 29 male, mean age about 40. Assay used: immunoSEQ multiplex PCR; TCRdb lists only in-frame clones, some missing. Recorded here are roughly 30,000 clones, none singletons. This clone was observed at least ten times. The antigen is undetermined. The read terminates 3 residues before the CDR3 end, so the remaining end is supplied by the germline J gene. The CDR3 is made up of 11 amino acids. Trimming stripped 4 bases from V and 7 bases from J, with 7 bases between. Germline V gene lookup returns CDR1 SGHTA and CDR2 FQGTGA. This TCR was sampled from a human donor with common variable immunodeficiency. The sample was peripheral blood mononuclear cells. This chain uses TRBV7-3 with TRBJ1-2; D remains unclear. The sequenced CDR3 bases are TGTGCCAGCAGCTCGGGGTCTGGC. Protein sequence: CASSSGSG. The full CDR3 sequence reads CASSSGSGYTF.